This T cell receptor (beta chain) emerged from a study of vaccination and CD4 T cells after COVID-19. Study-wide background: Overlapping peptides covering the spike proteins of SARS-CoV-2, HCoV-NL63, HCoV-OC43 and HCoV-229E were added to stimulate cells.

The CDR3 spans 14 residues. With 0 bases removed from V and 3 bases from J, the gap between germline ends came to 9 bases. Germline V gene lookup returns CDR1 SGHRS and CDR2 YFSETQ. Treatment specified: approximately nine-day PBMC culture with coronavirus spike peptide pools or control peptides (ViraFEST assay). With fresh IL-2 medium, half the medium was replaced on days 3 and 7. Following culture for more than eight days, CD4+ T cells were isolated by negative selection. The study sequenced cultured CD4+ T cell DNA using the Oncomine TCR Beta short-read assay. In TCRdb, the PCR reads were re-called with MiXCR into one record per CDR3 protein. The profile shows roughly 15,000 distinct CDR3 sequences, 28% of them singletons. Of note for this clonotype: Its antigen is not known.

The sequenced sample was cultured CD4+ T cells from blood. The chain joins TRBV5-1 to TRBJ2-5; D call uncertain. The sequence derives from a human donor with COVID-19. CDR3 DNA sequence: TGCGCCAGCAGCTTGGTCGTCGCAGAAGAGACCCAGTACTTC. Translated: CASSLVVAEETQYF.